This T cell receptor beta chain was documented in a study of cytomegalovirus exposure and HLA in healthy donors. The CDR3 contains 14 residues. Trimming removed 0 bases at V and 9 bases at J, with 12 bases between. Germline values: CDR1 GTSNPN, CDR2 SVGIG (reference sequence). This PCR relied on a set of 60 Vbeta primers and 13 Jbeta primers. The method was immunoSEQ multiplex PCR; TCRdb's version includes in-frame clones alone and lacks a portion of them. In the table there are approximately 120,000 clones, roughly 67% of which are singletons. The material sequenced was PBMCs. This TCR was sampled from a man aged 35-49 years in good health and CMV-seronegative. The chain carries TRBV30 and TRBJ1-6, with D unresolved. CDR3 DNA: TGTGCCTGGAGTGTACTTACGGGGAGTTCACCCCTCCACTTT. It is translated as CAWSVLTGSSPLHF.